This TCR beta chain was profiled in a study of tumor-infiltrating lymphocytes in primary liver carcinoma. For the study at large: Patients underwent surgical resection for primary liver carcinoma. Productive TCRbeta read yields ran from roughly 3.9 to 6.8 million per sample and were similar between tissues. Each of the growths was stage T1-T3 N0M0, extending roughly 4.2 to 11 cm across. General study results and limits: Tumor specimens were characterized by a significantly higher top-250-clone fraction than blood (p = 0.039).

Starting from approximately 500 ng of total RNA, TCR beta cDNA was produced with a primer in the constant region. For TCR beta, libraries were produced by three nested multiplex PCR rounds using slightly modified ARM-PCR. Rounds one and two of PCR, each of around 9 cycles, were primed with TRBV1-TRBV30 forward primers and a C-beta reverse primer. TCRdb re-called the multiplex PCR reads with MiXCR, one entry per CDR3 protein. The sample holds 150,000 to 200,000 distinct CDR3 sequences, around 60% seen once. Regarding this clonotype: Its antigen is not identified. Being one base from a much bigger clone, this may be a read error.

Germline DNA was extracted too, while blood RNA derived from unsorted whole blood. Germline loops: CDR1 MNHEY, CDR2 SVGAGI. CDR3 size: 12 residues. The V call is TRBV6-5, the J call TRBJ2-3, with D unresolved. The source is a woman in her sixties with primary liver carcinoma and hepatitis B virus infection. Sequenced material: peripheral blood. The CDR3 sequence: CALGTPDATQYF. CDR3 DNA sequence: TGTGCACTGGGCACTCCCGACGCGACGCAGTATTTT.